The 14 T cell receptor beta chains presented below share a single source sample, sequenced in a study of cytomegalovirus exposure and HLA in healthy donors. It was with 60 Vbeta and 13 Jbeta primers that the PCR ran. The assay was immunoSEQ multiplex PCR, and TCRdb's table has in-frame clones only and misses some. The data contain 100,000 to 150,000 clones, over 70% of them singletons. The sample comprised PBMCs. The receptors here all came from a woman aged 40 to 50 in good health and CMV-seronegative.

This CDR3 reads CASRDSGGFSYEQYF. The CDR3 DNA reads TGTGCCAGTCGTGATAGCGGGGGATTCTCCTACGAGCAGTACTTC. V is TRBV6-6 and J is TRBJ2-7; 9 nucleotides match TRBD2. The CDR3 loop spans 15 amino acids. Germline V gene sequence: CDR1 MNHNY, CDR2 SVGAGI (reference sequence). Trimming at V came to 9 bases and at J to 0 bases, leaving 9 bases not matched to a gene.

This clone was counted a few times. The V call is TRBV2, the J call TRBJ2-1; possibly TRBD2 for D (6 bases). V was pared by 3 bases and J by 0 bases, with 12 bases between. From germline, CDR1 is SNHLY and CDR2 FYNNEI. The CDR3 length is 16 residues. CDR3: CASSDLARSSYNEQFF. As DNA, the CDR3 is TGTGCCAGCAGTGACCTAGCGAGAAGCTCCTACAATGAGCAGTTCTTC.

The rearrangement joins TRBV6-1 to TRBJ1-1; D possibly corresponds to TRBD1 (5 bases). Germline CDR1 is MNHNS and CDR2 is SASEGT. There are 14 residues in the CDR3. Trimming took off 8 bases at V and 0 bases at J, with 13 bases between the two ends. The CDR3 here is CASRQRTMNTEAFF. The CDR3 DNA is TGTGCCAGCCGACAGCGCACCATGAACACTGAAGCTTTCTTT.

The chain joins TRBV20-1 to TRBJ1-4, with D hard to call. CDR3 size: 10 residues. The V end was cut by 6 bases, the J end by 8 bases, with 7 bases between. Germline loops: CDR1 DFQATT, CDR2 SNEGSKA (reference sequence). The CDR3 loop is CSASQEKLFF. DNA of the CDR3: TGCAGTGCATCACAGGAAAAACTGTTTTTT.

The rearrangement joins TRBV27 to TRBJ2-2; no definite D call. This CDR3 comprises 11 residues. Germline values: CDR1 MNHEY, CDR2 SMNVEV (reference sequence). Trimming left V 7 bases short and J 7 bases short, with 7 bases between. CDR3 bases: TGTGCCAGCAATTACAACGGGGAGCTGTTTTTT. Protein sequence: CASNYNGELFF.

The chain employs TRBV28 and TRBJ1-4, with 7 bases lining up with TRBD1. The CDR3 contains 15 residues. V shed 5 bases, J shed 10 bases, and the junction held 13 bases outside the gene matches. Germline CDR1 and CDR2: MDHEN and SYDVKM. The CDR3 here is CASSPSQGSSGKLFF. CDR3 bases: TGTGCCAGCAGTCCCTCACAGGGGTCCAGTGGAAAACTGTTTTTT.

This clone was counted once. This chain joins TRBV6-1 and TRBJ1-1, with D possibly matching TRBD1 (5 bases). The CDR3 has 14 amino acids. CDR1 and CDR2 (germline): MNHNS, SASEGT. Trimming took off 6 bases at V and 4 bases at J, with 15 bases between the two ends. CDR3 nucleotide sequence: TGTGCCAGCAGGGGCATAGGGACTGGCACTGAAGCTTTCTTT. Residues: CASRGIGTGTEAFF.

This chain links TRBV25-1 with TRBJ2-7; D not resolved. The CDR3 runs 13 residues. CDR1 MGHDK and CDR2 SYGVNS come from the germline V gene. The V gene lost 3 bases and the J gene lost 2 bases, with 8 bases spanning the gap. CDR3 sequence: CASSEGRAYEQYF. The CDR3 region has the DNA TGTGCCAGCAGTGAGGGTCGGGCCTACGAGCAGTACTTC.

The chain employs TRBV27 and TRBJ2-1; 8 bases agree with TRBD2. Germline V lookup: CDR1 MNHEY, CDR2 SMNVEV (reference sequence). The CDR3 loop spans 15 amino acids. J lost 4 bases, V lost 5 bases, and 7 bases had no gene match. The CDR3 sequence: CASSTASGSYNEQFF. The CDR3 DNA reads TGTGCCAGCAGTACCGCAAGCGGGAGTTACAATGAGCAGTTCTTC.

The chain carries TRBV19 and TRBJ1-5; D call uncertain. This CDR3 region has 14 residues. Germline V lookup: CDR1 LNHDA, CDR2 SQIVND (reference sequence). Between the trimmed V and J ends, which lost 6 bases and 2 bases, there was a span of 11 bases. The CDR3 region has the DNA TGTGCCAGTAGGGTCTGGTCGGGCAATCAGCCCCAGCATTTT. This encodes CASRVWSGNQPQHF.

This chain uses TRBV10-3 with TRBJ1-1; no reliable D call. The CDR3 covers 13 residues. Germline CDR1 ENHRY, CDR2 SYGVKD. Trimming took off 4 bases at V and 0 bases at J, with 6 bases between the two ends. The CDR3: CAISGQVNTEAFF. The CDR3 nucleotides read TGTGCCATCAGTGGGCAGGTGAACACTGAAGCTTTCTTT.

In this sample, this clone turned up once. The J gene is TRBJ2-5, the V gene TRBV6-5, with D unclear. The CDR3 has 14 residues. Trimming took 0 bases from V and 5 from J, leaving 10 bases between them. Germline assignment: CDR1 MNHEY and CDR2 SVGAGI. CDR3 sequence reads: CASSYSSRRETQYF. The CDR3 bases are TGTGCCAGCAGTTACTCTTCGCGCCGGGAGACCCAGTACTTC.

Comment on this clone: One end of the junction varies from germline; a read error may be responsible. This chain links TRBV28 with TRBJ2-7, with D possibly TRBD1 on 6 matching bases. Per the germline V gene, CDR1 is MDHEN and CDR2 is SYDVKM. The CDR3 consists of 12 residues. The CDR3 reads CASSAPGVSPIF. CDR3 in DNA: TGTGCCAGCAGTGCCCCAGGGGTATCACCGATTTTC. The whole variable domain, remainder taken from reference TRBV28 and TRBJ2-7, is DVKVTQSSRYLVKRTGEKVFLECVQDMDHENMFWYRQDPGLGLRLIYFSYDVKMKEKGDIPEGYSVSREKKERFSLILESASTNQTSMYLCASSAPGVSPIFGPGTRLTVT.

CDR3 sequence: CASSETSGGARDTQYF. Here the CDR3 DNA reads TGTGCCAGCAGCGAAACTAGCGGGGGGGCTAGGGATACGCAGTATTTT. The rearrangement joins TRBV9 to TRBJ2-3; TRBD2 matches at 13 bases. V was clipped by 3 bases and J by 6 bases; unmatched bases: 7. The CDR3 spans 16 residues. Germline V gene lookup returns CDR1 SGDLS and CDR2 YYNGEE.